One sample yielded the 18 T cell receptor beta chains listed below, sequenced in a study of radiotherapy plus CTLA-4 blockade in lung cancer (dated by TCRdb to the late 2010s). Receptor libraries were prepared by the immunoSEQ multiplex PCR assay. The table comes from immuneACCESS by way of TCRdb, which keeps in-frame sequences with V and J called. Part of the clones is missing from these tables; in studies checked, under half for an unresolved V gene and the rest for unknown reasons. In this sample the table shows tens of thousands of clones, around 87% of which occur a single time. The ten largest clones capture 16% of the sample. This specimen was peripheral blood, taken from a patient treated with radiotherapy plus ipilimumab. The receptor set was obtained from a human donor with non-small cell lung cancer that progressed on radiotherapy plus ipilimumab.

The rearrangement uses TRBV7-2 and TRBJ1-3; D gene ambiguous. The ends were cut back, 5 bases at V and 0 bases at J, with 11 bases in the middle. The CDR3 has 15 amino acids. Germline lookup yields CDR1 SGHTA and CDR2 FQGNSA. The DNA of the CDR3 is TGTGCCAGCAGCCCCCTCATGAACTCTGGAAACACCATATATTTT. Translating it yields CASSPLMNSGNTIYF.

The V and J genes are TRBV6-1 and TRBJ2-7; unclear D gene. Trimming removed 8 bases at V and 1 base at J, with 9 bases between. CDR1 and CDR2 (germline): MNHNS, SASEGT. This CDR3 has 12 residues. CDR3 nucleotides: TGTGCCAGCGAGCCCCCGTCCTACGAGCAGTACTTC. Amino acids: CASEPPSYEQYF.

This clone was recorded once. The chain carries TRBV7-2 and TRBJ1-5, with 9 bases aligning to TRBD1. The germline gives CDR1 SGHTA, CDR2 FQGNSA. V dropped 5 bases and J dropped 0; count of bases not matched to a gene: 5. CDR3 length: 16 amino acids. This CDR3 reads CASSHGTGPSNQPQHF. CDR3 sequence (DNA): TGTGCCAGCAGCCACGGGACAGGGCCTAGCAATCAGCCCCAGCATTTT.

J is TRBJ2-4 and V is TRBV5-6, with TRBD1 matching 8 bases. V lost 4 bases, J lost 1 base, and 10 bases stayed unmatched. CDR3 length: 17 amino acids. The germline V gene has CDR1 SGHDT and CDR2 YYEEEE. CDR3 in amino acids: CASSPSGQGRAKNIQYF. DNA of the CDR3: TGTGCCAGCAGCCCCTCAGGACAGGGCCGGGCCAAAAACATTCAGTACTTC. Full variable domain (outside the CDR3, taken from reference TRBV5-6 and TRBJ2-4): DAGVTQSPTHLIKTRGQQVTLRCSPKSGHDTVSWYQQALGQGPQFIFQYYEEEERQRGNFPDRFSGHQFPNYSSELNVNALLLGDSALYLCASSPSGQGRAKNIQYFGAGTRLSVL.

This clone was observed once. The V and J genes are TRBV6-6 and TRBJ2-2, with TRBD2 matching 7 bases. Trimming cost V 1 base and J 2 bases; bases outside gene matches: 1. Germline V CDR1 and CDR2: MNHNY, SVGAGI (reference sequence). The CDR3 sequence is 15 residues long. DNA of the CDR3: TGTGCCAGCAGTTACTGGGGGGGTAACACCGGGGAGCTGTTTTTT. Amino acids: CASSYWGGNTGELFF.

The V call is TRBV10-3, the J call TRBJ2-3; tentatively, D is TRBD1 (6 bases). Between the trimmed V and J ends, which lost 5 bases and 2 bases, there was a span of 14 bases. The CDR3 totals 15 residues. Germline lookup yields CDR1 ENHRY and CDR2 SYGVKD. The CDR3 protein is CAISTGSAATDTQYF. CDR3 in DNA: TGTGCCATCAGTACAGGGTCAGCGGCCACAGATACGCAGTATTTT.

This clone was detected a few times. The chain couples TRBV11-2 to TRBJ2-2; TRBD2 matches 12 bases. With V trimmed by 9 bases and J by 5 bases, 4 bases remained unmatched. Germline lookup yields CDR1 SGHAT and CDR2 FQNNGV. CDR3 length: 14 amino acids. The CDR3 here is CASRLAGDTGELFF. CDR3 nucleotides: TGTGCCAGTAGACTAGCGGGAGATACCGGGGAGCTGTTTTTT.

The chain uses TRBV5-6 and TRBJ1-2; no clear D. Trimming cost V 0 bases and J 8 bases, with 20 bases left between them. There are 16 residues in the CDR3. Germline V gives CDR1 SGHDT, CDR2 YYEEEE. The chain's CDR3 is CASSLGVQVLFGGYTF. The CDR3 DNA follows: TGTGCCAGCAGCTTGGGTGTTCAGGTTTTGTTTGGGGGCTACACCTTC.

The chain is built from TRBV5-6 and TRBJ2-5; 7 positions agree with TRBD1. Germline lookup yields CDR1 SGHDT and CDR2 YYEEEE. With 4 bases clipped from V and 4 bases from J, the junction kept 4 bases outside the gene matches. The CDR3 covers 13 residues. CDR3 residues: CASSARQGETQYF. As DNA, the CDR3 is TGTGCCAGCAGCGCACGACAGGGAGAGACCCAGTACTTC.

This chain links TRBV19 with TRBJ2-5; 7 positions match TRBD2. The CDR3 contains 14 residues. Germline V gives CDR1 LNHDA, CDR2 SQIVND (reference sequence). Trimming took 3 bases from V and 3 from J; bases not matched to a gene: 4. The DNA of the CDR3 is TGTGCCAGTAGTATCTGGGGGGGGGAAGAGACCCAGTACTTC. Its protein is CASSIWGGEETQYF.

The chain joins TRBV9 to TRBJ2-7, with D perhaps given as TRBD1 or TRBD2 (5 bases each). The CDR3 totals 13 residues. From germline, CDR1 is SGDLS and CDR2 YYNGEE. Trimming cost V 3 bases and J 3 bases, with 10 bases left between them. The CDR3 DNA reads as TGTGCCAGCAGCGCCGGGACCAACTACGAGCAGTACTTC. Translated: CASSAGTNYEQYF.

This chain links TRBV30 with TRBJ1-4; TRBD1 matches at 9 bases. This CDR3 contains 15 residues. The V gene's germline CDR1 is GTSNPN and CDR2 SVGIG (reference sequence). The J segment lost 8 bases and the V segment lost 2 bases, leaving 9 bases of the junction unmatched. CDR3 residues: CAWSRDRADGEKLFF. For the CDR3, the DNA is TGTGCCTGGAGTAGGGACAGGGCCGATGGGGAAAAACTGTTTTTT. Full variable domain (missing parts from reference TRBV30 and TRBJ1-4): SQTIHQWPATLVQPVGSPLSLECTVEGTSNPNLYWYRQAAGRGLQLLFYSVGIGQISSEVPQNLSASRPQDRQFILSSKKLLLSDSGFYLCAWSRDRADGEKLFFGSGTQLSVL.

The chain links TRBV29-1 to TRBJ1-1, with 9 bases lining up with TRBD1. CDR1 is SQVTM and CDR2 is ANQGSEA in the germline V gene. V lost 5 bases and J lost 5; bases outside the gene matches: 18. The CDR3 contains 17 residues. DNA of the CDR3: TGCAGCGTTCTAAAGGTAGGGTCGGGACAGGGAATAACTGAAGCTTTCTTT. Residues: CSVLKVGSGQGITEAFF.

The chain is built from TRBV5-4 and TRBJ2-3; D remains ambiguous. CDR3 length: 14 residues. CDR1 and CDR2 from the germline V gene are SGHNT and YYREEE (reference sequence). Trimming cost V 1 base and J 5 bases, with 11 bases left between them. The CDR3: CASSLSGWGDTQYF. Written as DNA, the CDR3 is TGTGCCAGCAGCTTGTCCGGCTGGGGAGATACGCAGTATTTT.

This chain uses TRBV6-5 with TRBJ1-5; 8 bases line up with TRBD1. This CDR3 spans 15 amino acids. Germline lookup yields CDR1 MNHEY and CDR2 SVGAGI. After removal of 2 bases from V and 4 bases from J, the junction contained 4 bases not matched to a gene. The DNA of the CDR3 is TGTGCCAGCAGTTACACAGGGGGTTTTAATCAGCCCCAGCATTTT. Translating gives CASSYTGGFNQPQHF.

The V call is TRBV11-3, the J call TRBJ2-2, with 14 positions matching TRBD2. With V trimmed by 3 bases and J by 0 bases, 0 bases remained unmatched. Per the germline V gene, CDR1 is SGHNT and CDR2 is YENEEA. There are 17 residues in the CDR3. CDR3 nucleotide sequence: TGTGCCAGCAGCTTGGGACTAGCGGGGGCGAACACCGGGGAGCTGTTTTTT. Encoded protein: CASSLGLAGANTGELFF.

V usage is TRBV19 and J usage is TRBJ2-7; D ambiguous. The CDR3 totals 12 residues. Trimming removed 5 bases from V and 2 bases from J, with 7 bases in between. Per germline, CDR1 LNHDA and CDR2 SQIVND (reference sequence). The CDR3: CASSQVAYEQYF. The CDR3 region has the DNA TGTGCCAGTAGTCAAGTAGCCTACGAGCAGTACTTC.

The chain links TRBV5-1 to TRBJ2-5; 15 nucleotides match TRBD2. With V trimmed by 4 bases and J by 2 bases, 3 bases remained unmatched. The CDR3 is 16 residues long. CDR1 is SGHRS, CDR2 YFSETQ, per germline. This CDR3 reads CASSAGLAGGQETQYF. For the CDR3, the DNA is TGCGCCAGCAGCGCAGGACTAGCGGGGGGGCAAGAGACCCAGTACTTC.